One and the same sample provided the 25 T cell receptor beta chains below, sequenced in a study of blood T cells in healthy people across ages. The use of a sample-barcoded 5' primer and a J-beta primer mix characterized a second PCR of about 7 to 12 cycles. TCRdb re-derived calls from the 5' RACE reads in MiXCR, one entry per CDR3 protein. The data show some 1.5 million distinct CDR3 sequences, with roughly 43% seen just once and about 4% held by the top ten. The sample taken for sequencing was blood. These receptors all stem from a woman younger than 30 in good health.

At least ten counts were recorded for this clonotype. The genes are TRBV11-2 and TRBJ1-2, with a weak D call TRBD1 (5 bases). The CDR3 is 15 residues long. Germline CDR1 is SGHAT and CDR2 is FQNNGV. Trimming removed 0 bases from V and 7 bases from J, with 15 bases in between. The CDR3 loop reads CASSLDPQGGGGYTF. CDR3 nucleotides: TGTGCCAGCAGCTTAGATCCCCAGGGCGGCGGTGGCTACACCTTC.

This chain connects TRBV20-1 to TRBJ1-2; 7 nucleotides match TRBD1. The trim removed 3 bases at V and 0 bases at J, leaving 13 bases unmatched. The CDR3 has 17 amino acids. Germline CDR1 reads DFQATT; CDR2 reads SNEGSKA (reference sequence). The CDR3 loop reads CSASGLGVTGSNYGYTF. DNA for the CDR3: TGCAGTGCTAGTGGACTAGGTGTGACAGGGTCTAACTATGGCTACACCTTC.

The chain recombines TRBV30 with TRBJ1-1; D is ambiguous. The CDR3 covers 11 residues. CDR1 is GTSNPN and CDR2 is SVGIG in the germline V gene (reference sequence). Deletions cut 3 bases from V and 7 bases from J, with 9 bases between. CDR3 DNA: TGTGCCTGGAGCTCTGACGGTGAAGCTTTCTTT. Translated: CAWSSDGEAFF.

The CDR3 nucleotides read TGTGCCAGTAAAACTCTGGGGTTCTCTGAAAAACTGTTTTTT. Its translation: CASKTLGFSEKLFF. The chain joins TRBV27 to TRBJ1-4; D remains unclear. The CDR3 runs to 14 residues. The germline gives CDR1 MNHEY, CDR2 SMNVEV (reference sequence). Trimming took 9 bases from V and 7 from J, leaving 18 bases between them. Supplemented by reference TRBV27 and TRBJ1-4, the full variable domain reads EAQVTQNPRYLITVTGKKLTVTCSQNMNHEYMSWYRQDPGLGLRQIYYSMNVEVTDKGDVPEGYKVSRKEKRNFPLILESPSPNQTSLYFCASKTLGFSEKLFFGSGTQLSVL.

Only a few counts were recorded for this clonotype. This chain connects TRBV11-2 to TRBJ1-2; 8 positions match TRBD1. V lost 6 bases to trimming and J lost 2 bases; unmatched junction nucleotides: 8. Looked up from germline, CDR1 is SGHAT and CDR2 is FQNNGV. The CDR3 is 15 amino acids. DNA for the CDR3: TGTGCCAGCAGGACACTAGGGACAGGCAACTATGGCTACACCTTC. As protein: CASRTLGTGNYGYTF.

The J gene is TRBJ2-1, the V gene TRBV24-1, with D possibly TRBD1 on 6 matching bases. The length of the CDR3 is 15 residues. The V gene lost 4 bases and the J gene lost 5 bases, with 14 bases spanning the gap. The germline CDR1 and CDR2 sequences are KGHDR and SFDVKD. In DNA form, the CDR3 reads TGTGCCACCAGTGACCCAACGACAGGCGACAATGAGCAGTTCTTC. It yields the protein CATSDPTTGDNEQFF.

The chain's CDR3 is CASSGTGWVDTQYF. The DNA of the CDR3 is TGTGCCAGCAGTGGCACAGGGTGGGTGGATACGCAGTATTTT. The V gene is TRBV25-1, the J gene TRBJ2-3; maybe TRBD1 (6 bases). The CDR3 contains 14 residues. Trimming pared 4 bases from V and 6 bases from J, leaving 14 bases between. Looked up from germline, CDR1 is MGHDK and CDR2 is SYGVNS. Supplemented by reference TRBV25-1 and TRBJ2-3, the full variable domain reads EADIYQTPRYLVIGTGKKITLECSQTMGHDKMYWYQQDPGMELHLIHYSYGVNSTEKGDLSSESTVSRIRTEHFPLTLESARPSHTSQYLCASSGTGWVDTQYFGPGTRLTVL.

This chain links TRBV6-2 or TRBV6-3 with TRBJ2-5; possible D gene TRBD1, 5 bases. Germline loops: CDR1 MNHEY, CDR2 SVGEGT. This CDR3 region has 12 residues. V shed 5 bases and J shed 5 bases, with 9 bases lying between them. The CDR3 sequence: CASSQGAETQYF. The CDR3 DNA is TGTGCCAGCAGTCAAGGGGCGGAGACCCAGTACTTC.

V and J are TRBV7-2 and TRBJ2-7, with no clear D. Germline CDR1 is SGHTA and CDR2 is FQGNSA. The CDR3 is made up of 13 amino acids. Trimming took 1 base from V and 7 from J, leaving 11 bases between them. This chain's CDR3 is CASSLDGKPEQYF. CDR3 coding DNA: TGTGCCAGCAGCTTAGATGGCAAGCCAGAGCAGTACTTC.

The chain employs TRBV6-1 and TRBJ2-1; 7 nucleotides agree with TRBD1. The J call may not be correct, given that the DNA end is closer to TRBJ2-7. The CDR3 loop spans 17 amino acids. Germline lookup yields CDR1 MNHNS and CDR2 SASEGT. Here the CDR3 reads CASSPRQGRSSYNEQYF. As DNA, the CDR3 is TGTGCCAGCAGCCCTAGACAGGGTCGGAGCTCCTACAATGAGCAGTACTTC.

The V gene is TRBV5-6, the J gene TRBJ1-2, with 9 bases aligning to TRBD1. J was trimmed by 7 bases and V by 7 bases; bases with no gene match: 5. CDR1 and CDR2 from the germline V gene are SGHDT and YYEEEE. The CDR3 has 12 residues. The CDR3 DNA is TGTGCCAGCGGGGGACAGGGTGGTGGCTACACCTTC. Amino acid sequence: CASGGQGGGYTF.

V usage is TRBV18 and J usage is TRBJ2-6; D not resolved. The CDR3 is 17 residues long. Germline V gene lookup returns CDR1 KGHSH and CDR2 LQKENI. Trimming removed 1 base at V and 2 bases at J, with 12 bases between. The CDR3 DNA is TGTGCCAGCTCACCACGGACGACGGAGCCTGGGGCCAACGTCCTGACTTTC. Translation gives CASSPRTTEPGANVLTF.

This clonotype was seen at least ten times. The rearrangement joins TRBV29-1 to TRBJ2-7, with TRBD1 matching 7 bases. Trimming cost V 7 bases and J 1 base; bases outside gene matches: 7. This CDR3 is 13 amino acids long. Looked up from germline, CDR1 is SQVTM and CDR2 is ANQGSEA. CDR3 sequence reads: CSASGTASYEQYF. The CDR3 DNA sequence: TGCAGCGCCTCGGGGACAGCGTCCTACGAGCAGTACTTC.

This rearrangement joins TRBV15 to TRBJ1-2, with a tentative D call TRBD1 (6 bases). Trimming removed 5 bases from V and 4 bases from J, with 11 bases in between. The CDR3 is 13 amino acids. Per germline, CDR1 LNHNV and CDR2 YYDKDF (reference sequence). The CDR3, as DNA: TGTGCCACCAGCGTTGGACAGCTCTATGGCTACACCTTC. Protein sequence: CATSVGQLYGYTF. The whole variable domain, filled in from reference TRBV15 and TRBJ1-2, reads DAMVIQNPRYQVTQFGKPVTLSCSQTLNHNVMYWYQQKSSQAPKLLFHYYDKDFNNEADTPDNFQSRRPNTSFCFLDIRSPGLGDTAMYLCATSVGQLYGYTFGSGTRLTVV.

This clonotype has more than one count but fewer than ten. V gene TRBV20-1 combines with J gene TRBJ1-2, with 10 bases fitting TRBD1. The trim removed 3 bases at V and 3 bases at J, leaving 4 bases unmatched. The CDR3 extends over 14 amino acids. CDR1 and CDR2 from the germline V gene are DFQATT and SNEGSKA (reference sequence). The CDR3 spells CSAREDRGYYGYTF. As DNA, the CDR3 is TGCAGTGCTAGGGAGGACAGGGGGTACTATGGCTACACCTTC.

The gene calls are TRBV6-5 and TRBJ1-2; 7 nucleotides align to TRBD1. This CDR3 is built from 14 residues. The germline CDR1 and CDR2 sequences are MNHEY and SVGAGI. J lost 4 bases, V lost 6 bases, and 8 bases had no gene match. This CDR3 reads CASSSGQPRYGYTF. CDR3 DNA: TGTGCCAGCAGCTCGGGACAGCCTCGCTATGGCTACACCTTC.

The genes are TRBV12-3 or TRBV12-4 and TRBJ1-2; D unresolved. The V gene lost 3 bases and the J gene lost 0 bases, with 11 bases spanning the gap. The CDR3 is made up of 15 amino acids. Written as DNA, the CDR3 is TGTGCCAGCAGTTTCCGAGGACTCACTAACTATGGCTACACCTTC. Translation: CASSFRGLTNYGYTF.

This clonotype was observed a few times. This chain uses TRBV9 with TRBJ2-1; 14 bases agree with TRBD2. V shed 4 bases, J shed 0 bases, and the junction held 6 bases outside the gene matches. Germline lookup yields CDR1 SGDLS and CDR2 YYNGEE. The CDR3 is made up of 18 amino acids. The CDR3 reads CASSTGTSGGSSYNEQFF. CDR3 DNA: TGTGCCAGCAGCACTGGGACTAGCGGGGGAAGCTCCTACAATGAGCAGTTCTTC.

The V call is TRBV18, the J call TRBJ1-6; D not certain. Germline CDR1 and CDR2: KGHSH and LQKENI. The V end was cut by 0 bases, the J end by 7 bases, with 7 bases between. The CDR3 extends over 14 amino acids. The chain's CDR3 is CASSPPLGNSPLHF. In DNA form, the CDR3 reads TGTGCCAGCTCACCACCTCTAGGAAATTCACCCCTCCACTTT.

This clonotype occurred a few times. This rearrangement joins TRBV20-1 to TRBJ1-1; no clear D gene. V was shortened by 0 bases and J by 0 bases, with 11 bases between the two germline ends. Germline V lookup: CDR1 DFQATT, CDR2 SNEGSKA (reference sequence). The CDR3 sequence is 15 residues long. CDR3 amino acids: CSARDLSLMNTEAFF. CDR3 nucleotide sequence: TGCAGTGCTAGAGATCTAAGCCTCATGAACACTGAAGCTTTCTTT.

As concerns this clonotype: A read error is possible here, since a much larger clone lies one base away. The chain combines TRBV4-1 with TRBJ2-1, with D unclear. The CDR3 contains 17 residues. Germline V lookup: CDR1 MGHRA, CDR2 YSYEKL. Trimming stripped 1 base from V and 5 bases from J, with 18 bases between. CDR3 region: CASSQVNLGSYDNEQFF. As DNA, the CDR3 is TGCGCCAGCAGCCAAGTTAATCTGGGTTCCTACGACAATGAGCAGTTCTTC.

This clonotype has just a few counts. The chain links TRBV4-3 to TRBJ2-2, with 8 positions matching TRBD2. V trimming: 0 bases; J trimming: 4 bases; junction bases outside the gene matches: 7. Looked up from germline, CDR1 is LGHNA and CDR2 is YSLEER. The CDR3 contains 17 residues. The CDR3 nucleotides read TGCGCCAGCAGCCAAGAAAAGGTAGCGGGAATCACCGGGGAGCTGTTTTTT. This translates into CASSQEKVAGITGELFF.

V and J are TRBV6-2 or TRBV6-3 and TRBJ2-5; D is unresolved. CDR1 MNHEY and CDR2 SVGEGT come from the germline V gene. This CDR3 comprises 11 residues. The V end was cut by 8 bases, the J end by 11 bases, with 15 bases between. CDR3 region: CASGVYNEQYF. The CDR3 nucleotides read TGTGCCAGCGGGGTTTACAATGAGCAGTACTTC.

Comment on this clonotype: Its ends do not fully match the called genes, so a read error is possible. The chain couples TRBV20-1 to TRBJ2-1, with 7 bases identical to TRBD2. This CDR3 has 15 residues. Germline CDR1 reads DFQATT; CDR2 reads SNEGSKA (reference sequence). CDR3 nucleotides: TGCAGTGCTAGCCCCAGCGGGACTTCCTCCAATGAGCAGTTCTTC. Encoded protein: CSASPSGTSSNEQFF.

This clonotype has only a few counts. The rearrangement links TRBV20-1 to TRBJ1-5, with 8 bases fitting TRBD1. The CDR3 loop spans 14 amino acids. Germline CDR1 is DFQATT and CDR2 is SNEGSKA (reference sequence). The V gene end was trimmed by 7 bases and the J gene end by 7 bases; junction bases not matched to a gene: 12. CDR3 DNA sequence: TGCAGTGTTCTGCAGACAGGGGCGGACCAGCCCCAGCATTTT. It codes for CSVLQTGADQPQHF.